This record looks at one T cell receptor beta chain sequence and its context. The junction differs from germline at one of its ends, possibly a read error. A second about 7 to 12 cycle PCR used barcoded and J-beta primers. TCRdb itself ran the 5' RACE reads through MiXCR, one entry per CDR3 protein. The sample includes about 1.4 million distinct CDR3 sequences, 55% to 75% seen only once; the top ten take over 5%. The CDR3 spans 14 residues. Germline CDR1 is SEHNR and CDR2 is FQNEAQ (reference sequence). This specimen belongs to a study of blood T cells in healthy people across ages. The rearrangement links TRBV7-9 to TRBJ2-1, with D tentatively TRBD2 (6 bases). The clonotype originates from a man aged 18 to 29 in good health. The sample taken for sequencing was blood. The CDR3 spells CANSTTSSYNEQFF. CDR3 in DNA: TGTGCCAACAGCACGACTAGCTCCTACAATGAGCAGTTCTTC.